This T cell receptor beta chain was recovered during a study of blood T cell repertoires in COVID-19. Study-wide background: The analysed material was cDNA or gDNA that came from T cells, B-cell-depleted T cells, or PBMCs.

Germline assignment: CDR1 SGHNT and CDR2 YENEEA. The CDR3 length is 15 residues. V lost 5 bases and J lost 2, with 15 bases in between. In the authors' workflow: Nucleated cell number was recorded as an estimate derived from reference gene primer amplification. Sequencing used immunoSEQ multiplex PCR; TCRdb keeps in-frame clones, though not all of them. V and J calls and clone size are those listed in that table; D and trimming were worked out from the DNA. The data show 120,000 to 150,000 clones, 80% to 90% seen once. The rearrangement joins TRBV11-3 to TRBJ2-5; a possible D gene is TRBD1 (6 bases). Sample: peripheral blood. The receptor was derived from a man between 45 and 60 years old who had recovered from COVID-19. The CDR3 sequence is CASSPQGTRQETQYF. In nucleotides, the CDR3 is TGTGCCAGCAGCCCCCAGGGGACGCGACAAGAGACCCAGTACTTC.